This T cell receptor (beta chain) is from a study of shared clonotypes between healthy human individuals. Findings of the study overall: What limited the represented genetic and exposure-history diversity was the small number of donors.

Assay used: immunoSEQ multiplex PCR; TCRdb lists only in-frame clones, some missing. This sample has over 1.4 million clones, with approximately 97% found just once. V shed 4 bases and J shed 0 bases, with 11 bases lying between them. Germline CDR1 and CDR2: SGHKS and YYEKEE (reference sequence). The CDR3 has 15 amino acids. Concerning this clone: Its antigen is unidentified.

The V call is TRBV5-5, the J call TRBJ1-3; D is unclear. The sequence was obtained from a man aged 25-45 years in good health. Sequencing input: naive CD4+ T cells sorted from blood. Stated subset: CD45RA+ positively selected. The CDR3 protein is CASSPTFTSGNTIYF. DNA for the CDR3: TGTGCCAGCAGCCCGACATTCACCTCTGGAAACACCATATATTTT.